This TCR beta chain stems from a study of cytotoxic CD8 clonotypes in ibrutinib-treated CLL. Whole-study findings and limits: Shared public clonotypes were rare, and on treatment they either got smaller or stayed the same.

As to this clone: Antigen specificity is unknown.

V dropped 0 bases and J dropped 6; count of bases not matched to a gene: 9. Looked up from germline, CDR1 is SGHRS and CDR2 is YFSETQ. CDR3 length: 16 amino acids. Libraries were prepared by immunoSEQ multiplex PCR; TCRdb keeps only in-frame clonotypes and omits some of them. The repertoire holds 25,000 to 30,000 clones, with roughly 76% as singletons. This receptor was taken from a human donor with chronic lymphocytic leukemia. The V and J genes are TRBV5-1 and TRBJ1-5, with 7 bases lining up with TRBD1. Sequencing used PBMCs, obtained after 36 months of ibrutinib treatment. The DNA of the CDR3 is TGCGCCAGCAGCTTGGAGGGTAGGGGGCTAGGTCAGCCCCAGCATTTT. Amino acid sequence: CASSLEGRGLGQPQHF.